The rows below give T cell receptor beta chains drawn from one sample of a study of blood T cell repertoires in COVID-19. The method was immunoSEQ multiplex PCR; TCRdb's version includes in-frame clones alone and lacks a portion of them. The sample carries about 130,000 clones, about 70% recorded once. Material for sequencing was peripheral blood. These receptors originate from a man older than 75 with COVID-19, enrolled during active disease. Each CDR3 is given without its conserved first and last residue. Fields, in order: V gene, CDR3 length, D gene, J gene, CDR3 protein. The D gene is left open where the match is weak.

TRBV7-3,13,TRBD2,TRBJ2-1,ASSPSGLSDNEQF
TRBV6-2/TRBV6-3,14,TRBD2,TRBJ2-1,ASSSRLAGKDNEQF
TRBV7-9,9,TRBD1,TRBJ1-1,ASSTDRKAF
TRBV10-3,12,NA,TRBJ1-2,AISEPGALYGYT
TRBV19,13,TRBD1,TRBJ2-5,ASSRGWQGSWTQY
TRBV5-4,13,TRBD2,TRBJ2-3,AAETSGVITDTQY
TRBV4-2,13,TRBD1,TRBJ2-5,ASSKDWTGDETQY
TRBV18,14,TRBD1,TRBJ1-1,ASSPPADRDYTEAF
TRBV18,14,NA,TRBJ2-7,ASSPNRSGKSYEQY
TRBV4-1,14,TRBD1,TRBJ1-3,ASSQVGTVDGNTIY
TRBV27,11,TRBD1,TRBJ1-2,ASSGQGATGYT
TRBV4-2,14,TRBD1,TRBJ1-5,ASSQDPRTGFQPQH
TRBV10-3,11,NA,TRBJ2-7,AISETGEDEQY
TRBV11-3,10,NA,TRBJ2-1,ASSLEAGEQF
TRBV5-1,13,NA,TRBJ1-1,ASSRVGTEGTEAF
TRBV5-1,13,TRBD2,TRBJ2-1,ASSRLAGAANEQF
TRBV19,13,TRBD1,TRBJ1-5,ASSIGGTGGSPQH
TRBV27,11,TRBD1,TRBJ2-1,ASTRQGINEQF
TRBV10-3,14,TRBD2,TRBJ2-7,AISETGLAGPREQY
TRBV27,14,TRBD1,TRBJ2-3,ASSPRDRAPTDTQY
TRBV24-1,11,NA,TRBJ1-1,ATSDLYGTEAF
TRBV12-3/TRBV12-4,11,NA,TRBJ1-5,ASSLSGNQPQH
TRBV7-3,12,NA,TRBJ1-2,ASSQDRISYGYT
TRBV5-6,12,NA,TRBJ2-7,ASSLGQGSYEQY
TRBV4-1,15,NA,TRBJ2-7,ASSQDQDTGFTYEQY
TRBV5-1,11,NA,TRBJ1-3,ASSIPGGNTIY
TRBV7-9,13,TRBD1,TRBJ1-5,ASSTDRGPSSPQH
TRBV9,14,NA,TRBJ2-7,ASSFSSRTAPYEQY
TRBV5-4,14,TRBD1,TRBJ2-7,ASSSPGQGATYEQY
TRBV18,15,TRBD2,TRBJ2-7,ASSPGLAGLSSYEQY
TRBV21-1,16,NA,TRBJ2-7,ASSKGSPWPGAVYEQY
TRBV28,11,TRBD1,TRBJ1-2,ASSPGTDYGYT
TRBV7-9,17,TRBD2,TRBJ2-1,ASSSDLAGVRWVYNEQF
TRBV28,14,NA,TRBJ1-4,ASTSLGNQGNEKLF
TRBV6-5,13,NA,TRBJ1-3,ASSADTASGNTIY
TRBV21-1,12,NA,TRBJ1-4,ASLLKGHYEKLF
TRBV5-1,12,TRBD1,TRBJ1-4,ASSLTGGSEKLF
TRBV15,11,NA,TRBJ2-5,ATRRQGQETQY
TRBV2,12,NA,TRBJ2-5,ASSDPTGRETQY
TRBV7-9,11,NA,TRBJ1-2,ASSPDADSNYT
TRBV3-1/TRBV3-2,12,NA,TRBJ1-2,ASSQDSAVYGYT
TRBV7-8,10,NA,TRBJ2-2,ASSLLGGELF
TRBV5-1,15,TRBD2,TRBJ2-5,ASSPHPTSGLQETQY
TRBV10-3,12,TRBD2,TRBJ2-7,AISEASGRREQY
TRBV3-1/TRBV3-2,12,TRBD2,TRBJ2-5,ASSRSGSGETQY
TRBV5-1,12,NA,TRBJ2-3,ASSPWTVHGTQY
TRBV28,9,NA,TRBJ1-1,ASSLGAEAF
TRBV11-2,14,NA,TRBJ2-2,ASSFDAGRGTGELF
TRBV6-1,13,NA,TRBJ1-1,ASSEQRSLRAEAF
TRBV28,11,NA,TRBJ1-6,ASSSDSYSPLH
TRBV18,12,TRBD1,TRBJ2-7,ASSSGTATHEQY
TRBV6-1,17,NA,TRBJ1-4,ASSEPKGWDWATNEKLF
TRBV3-1/TRBV3-2,13,NA,TRBJ1-5,ASSASDRGNWAQH
TRBV2,12,NA,TRBJ2-1,ASIDPGSYNEQF
TRBV27,14,TRBD2,TRBJ2-3,ASSLTSGGLTDTQY
TRBV19,13,TRBD1,TRBJ1-2,ASSPRTGESYGYT
TRBV18,15,TRBD1,TRBJ2-7,ASSPQPGQAPPYEQY
TRBV24-1,13,TRBD1,TRBJ2-3,ATSEGRGTTDTQY
TRBV5-5,12,NA,TRBJ1-1,ASSYRMMNTEAF